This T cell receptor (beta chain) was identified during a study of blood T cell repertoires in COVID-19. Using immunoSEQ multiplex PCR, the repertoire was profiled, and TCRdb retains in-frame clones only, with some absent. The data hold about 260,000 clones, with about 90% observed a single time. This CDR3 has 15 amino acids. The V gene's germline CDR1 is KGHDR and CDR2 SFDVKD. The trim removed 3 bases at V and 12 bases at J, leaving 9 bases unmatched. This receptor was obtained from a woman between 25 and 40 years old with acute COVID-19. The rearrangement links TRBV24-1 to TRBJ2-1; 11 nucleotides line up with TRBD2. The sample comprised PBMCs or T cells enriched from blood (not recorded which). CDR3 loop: CATSDPGLAEGGQFF. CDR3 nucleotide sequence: TGTGCCACCAGTGATCCGGGACTAGCGGAGGGTGGGCAGTTCTTC.